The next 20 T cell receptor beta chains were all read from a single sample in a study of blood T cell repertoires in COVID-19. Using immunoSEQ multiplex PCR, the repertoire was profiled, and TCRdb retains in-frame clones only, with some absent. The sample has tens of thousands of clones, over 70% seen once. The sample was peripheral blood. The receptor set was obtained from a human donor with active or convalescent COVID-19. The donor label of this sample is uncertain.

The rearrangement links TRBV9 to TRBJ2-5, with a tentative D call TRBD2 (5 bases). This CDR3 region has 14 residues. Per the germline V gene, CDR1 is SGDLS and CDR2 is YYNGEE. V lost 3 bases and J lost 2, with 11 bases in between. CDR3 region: CASSAGNWQETQYF. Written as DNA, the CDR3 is TGTGCCAGCAGCGCGGGGAACTGGCAAGAGACCCAGTACTTC.

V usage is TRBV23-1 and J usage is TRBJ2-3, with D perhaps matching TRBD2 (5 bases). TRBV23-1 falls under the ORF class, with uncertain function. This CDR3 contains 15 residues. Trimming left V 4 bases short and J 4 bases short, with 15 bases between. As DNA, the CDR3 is TGCGCCAGCAGTCGCTGGTCACTAGGGCCAGATACGCAGTATTTT. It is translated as CASSRWSLGPDTQYF.

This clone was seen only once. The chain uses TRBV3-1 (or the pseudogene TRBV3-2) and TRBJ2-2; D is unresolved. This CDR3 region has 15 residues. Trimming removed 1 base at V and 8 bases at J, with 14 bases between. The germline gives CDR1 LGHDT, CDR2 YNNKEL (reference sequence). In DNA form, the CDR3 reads TGTGCCAGCAGCCAAGTAGTTAGGTTAGCAGGGGAGCTGTTTTTT. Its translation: CASSQVVRLAGELFF.

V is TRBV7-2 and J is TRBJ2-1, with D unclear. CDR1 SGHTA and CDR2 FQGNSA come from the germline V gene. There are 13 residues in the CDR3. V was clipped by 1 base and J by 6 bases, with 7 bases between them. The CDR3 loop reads CASSLGGGNEQFF. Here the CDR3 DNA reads TGTGCCAGCAGCTTAGGTGGCGGCAATGAGCAGTTCTTC. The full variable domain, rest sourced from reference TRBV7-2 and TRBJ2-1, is GAGVSQSPSNKVTEKGKDVELRCDPISGHTALYWYRQSLGQGLEFLIYFQGNSAPDKSGLPSDRFSAERTGGSVSTLTIQRTQQEDSAVYLCASSLGGGNEQFFGPGTRLTVL.

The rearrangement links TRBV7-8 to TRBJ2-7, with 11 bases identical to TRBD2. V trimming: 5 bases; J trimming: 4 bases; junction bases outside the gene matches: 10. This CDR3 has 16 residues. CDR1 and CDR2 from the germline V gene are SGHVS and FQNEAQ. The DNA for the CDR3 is TGTGCCAGCAGCCCCTTTCATTCTAGCGGGAGGTACGAGCAGTACTTC. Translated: CASSPFHSSGRYEQYF.

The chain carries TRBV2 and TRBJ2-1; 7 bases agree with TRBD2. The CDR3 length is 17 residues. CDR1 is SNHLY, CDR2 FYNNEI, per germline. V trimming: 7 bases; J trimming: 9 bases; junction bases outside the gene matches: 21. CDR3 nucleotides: TGTGCCAGCACCCTCGGTACTAGCGCTTCGTTTGGCGGTGAGCAGTTCTTC. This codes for CASTLGTSASFGGEQFF.

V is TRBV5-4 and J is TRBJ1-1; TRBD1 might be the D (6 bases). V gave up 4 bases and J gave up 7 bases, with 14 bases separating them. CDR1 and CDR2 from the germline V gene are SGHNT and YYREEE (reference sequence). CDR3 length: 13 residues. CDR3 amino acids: CASSPSTGFEAFF. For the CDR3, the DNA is TGTGCCAGCAGCCCCTCGACAGGTTTTGAAGCTTTCTTT.

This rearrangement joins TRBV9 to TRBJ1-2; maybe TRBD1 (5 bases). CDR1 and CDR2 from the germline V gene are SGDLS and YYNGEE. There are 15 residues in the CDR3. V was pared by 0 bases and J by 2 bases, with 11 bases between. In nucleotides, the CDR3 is TGTGCCAGCAGCGTAGTAGAGAAGGGGAACTATGGCTACACCTTC. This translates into CASSVVEKGNYGYTF.

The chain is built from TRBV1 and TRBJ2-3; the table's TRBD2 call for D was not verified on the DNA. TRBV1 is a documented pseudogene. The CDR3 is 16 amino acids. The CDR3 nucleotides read TGCACCAGCAGCCGAACCGGGACTCAAAGCACAGATACGCAGTATTTT. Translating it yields CTSSRTGTQSTDTQYF.

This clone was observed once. CDR3 DNA: TGTGCCAGCAGCTTAGGACAGGGGGCTAATGGCTACACCTTC. This encodes CASSLGQGANGYTF. The chain links TRBV11-2 to TRBJ1-2, with 10 bases that match TRBD1. The J segment lost 6 bases and the V segment lost 1 base, leaving 2 bases of the junction unmatched. The CDR3 consists of 14 residues. Germline assignment: CDR1 SGHAT and CDR2 FQNNGV. Drawing the rest from reference TRBV11-2 and TRBJ1-2, the complete variable domain is EAGVAQSPRYKIIEKRQSVAFWCNPISGHATLYWYQQILGQGPKLLIQFQNNGVVDDSQLPKDRFSAERLKGVDSTLKIQPAKLEDSAVYLCASSLGQGANGYTFGSGTRLTVV.

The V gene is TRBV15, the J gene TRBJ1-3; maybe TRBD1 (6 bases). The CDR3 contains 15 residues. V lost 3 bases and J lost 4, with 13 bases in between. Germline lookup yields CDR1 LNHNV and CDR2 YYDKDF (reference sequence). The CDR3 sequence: CATSSMQGGGNTIYF. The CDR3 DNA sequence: TGTGCCACCAGCAGCATGCAAGGGGGAGGAAACACCATATATTTT.

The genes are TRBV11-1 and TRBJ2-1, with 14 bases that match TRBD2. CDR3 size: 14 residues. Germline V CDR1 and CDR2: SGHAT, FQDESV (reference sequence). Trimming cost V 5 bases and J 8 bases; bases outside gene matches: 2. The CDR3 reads CASSPGLAGDEQFF. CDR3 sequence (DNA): TGTGCCAGCAGCCCGGGACTAGCGGGAGATGAGCAGTTCTTC. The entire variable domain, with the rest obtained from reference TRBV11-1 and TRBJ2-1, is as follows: EAEVAQSPRYKITEKSQAVAFWCDPISGHATLYWYRQILGQGPELLVQFQDESVVDDSQLPKDRFSAERLKGVDSTLKIQPAELGDSAMYLCASSPGLAGDEQFFGPGTRLTVL.

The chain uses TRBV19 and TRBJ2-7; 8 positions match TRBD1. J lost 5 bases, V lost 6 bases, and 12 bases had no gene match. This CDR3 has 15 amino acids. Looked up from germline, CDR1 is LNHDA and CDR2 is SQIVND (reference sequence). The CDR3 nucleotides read TGTGCCAGTAGACATCTCGGACAGGGTACCGACGAGCAGTACTTC. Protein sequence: CASRHLGQGTDEQYF.

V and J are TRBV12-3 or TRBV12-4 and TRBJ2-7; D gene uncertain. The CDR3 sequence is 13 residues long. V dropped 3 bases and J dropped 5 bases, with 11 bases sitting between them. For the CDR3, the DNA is TGTGCCAGCAGTTTTGTGTTGCCGGACGAGCAGTACTTC. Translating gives CASSFVLPDEQYF.

CDR3 loop: CASSLRGFQETQYF. CDR3 DNA sequence: TGCGCCAGCAGCTTGAGGGGGTTCCAAGAGACCCAGTACTTC. This chain uses TRBV5-1 with TRBJ2-5, with D perhaps matching TRBD1 (6 bases). V lost 1 base and J lost 1, with 8 bases in between. The length of the CDR3 is 14 residues. Germline V CDR1 and CDR2: SGHRS, YFSETQ.

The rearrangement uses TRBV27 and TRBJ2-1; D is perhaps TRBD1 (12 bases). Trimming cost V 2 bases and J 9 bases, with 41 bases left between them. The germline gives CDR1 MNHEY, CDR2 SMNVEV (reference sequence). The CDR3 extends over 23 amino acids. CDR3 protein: CASSLTWDRGRGLAGGSRVEQFF. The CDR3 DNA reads TGTGCCAGCAGTTTAACCTGGGACAGGGGGCGTGGATTAGCGGGAGGGAGTCGGGTTGAGCAGTTCTTC.

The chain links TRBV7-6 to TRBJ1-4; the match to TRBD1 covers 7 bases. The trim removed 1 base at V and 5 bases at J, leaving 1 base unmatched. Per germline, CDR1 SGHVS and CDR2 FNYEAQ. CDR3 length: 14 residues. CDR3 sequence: CASSLGQGNEKLFF. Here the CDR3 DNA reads TGTGCCAGCAGCTTAGGACAGGGAAATGAAAAACTGTTTTTT.

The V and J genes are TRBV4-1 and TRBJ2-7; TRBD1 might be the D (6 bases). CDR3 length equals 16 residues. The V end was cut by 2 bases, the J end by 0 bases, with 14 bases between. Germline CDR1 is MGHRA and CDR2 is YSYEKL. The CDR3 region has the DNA TGCGCCAGCAGCCAAATGGGGGCTGGCAGCTCCTACGAGCAGTACTTC. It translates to CASSQMGAGSSYEQYF.

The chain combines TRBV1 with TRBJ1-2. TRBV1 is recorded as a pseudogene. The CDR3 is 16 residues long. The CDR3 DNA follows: TGCACCAGCAGCCCTAGAGGGGGGGGGCTGGACTATGGCTACACCTTC. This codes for CTSSPRGGGLDYGYTF.

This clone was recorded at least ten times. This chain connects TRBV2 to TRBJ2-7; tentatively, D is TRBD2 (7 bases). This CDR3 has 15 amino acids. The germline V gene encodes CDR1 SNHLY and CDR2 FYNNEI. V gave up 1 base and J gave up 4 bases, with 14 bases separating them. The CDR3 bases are TGTGCCAGCAGTGAAGTAGAGGGGGGGGTTTACGAGCAGTACTTC. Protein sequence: CASSEVEGGVYEQYF.